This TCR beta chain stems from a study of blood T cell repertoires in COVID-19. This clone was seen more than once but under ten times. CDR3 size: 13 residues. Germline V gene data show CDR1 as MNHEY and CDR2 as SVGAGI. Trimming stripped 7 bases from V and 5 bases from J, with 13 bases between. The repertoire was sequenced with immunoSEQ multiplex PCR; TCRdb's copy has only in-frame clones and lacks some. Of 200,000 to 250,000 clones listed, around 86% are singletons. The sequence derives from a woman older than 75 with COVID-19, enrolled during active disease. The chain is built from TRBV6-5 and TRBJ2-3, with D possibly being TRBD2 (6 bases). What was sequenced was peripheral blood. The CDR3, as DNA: TGTGCCAGCATAATGCGGGGTAGAGATACGCAGTATTTT. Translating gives CASIMRGRDTQYF.